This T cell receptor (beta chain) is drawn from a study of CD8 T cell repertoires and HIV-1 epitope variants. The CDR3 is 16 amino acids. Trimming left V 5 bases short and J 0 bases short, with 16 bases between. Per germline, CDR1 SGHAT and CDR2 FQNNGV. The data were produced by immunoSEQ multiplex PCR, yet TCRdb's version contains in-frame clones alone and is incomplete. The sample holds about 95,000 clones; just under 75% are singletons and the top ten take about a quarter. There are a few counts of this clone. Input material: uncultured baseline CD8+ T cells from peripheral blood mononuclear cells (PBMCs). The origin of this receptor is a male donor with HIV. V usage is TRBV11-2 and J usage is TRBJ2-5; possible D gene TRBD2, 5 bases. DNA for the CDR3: TGTGCCAGCAGCCCCCTCGGGGAGCCCAACCAAGAGACCCAGTACTTC. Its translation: CASSPLGEPNQETQYF.